A selection of T cell receptor beta chains follows, all from one sample in a study of blood T cell repertoires in COVID-19. Repertoires were generated with immunoSEQ multiplex PCR, while TCRdb's copy carries only in-frame clones and drops some. The table has around 100,000 clones, 85% to 95% seen once; the top ten hold 5% to 6%. The specimen was peripheral blood. These receptors were taken from a man aged 45-65 years with active COVID-19. Each CDR3 is given with its conserved first and last residue. D genes are given only for firm matches.

TRBJ2-2	TRBV5-4	TRBD2	CASRWTSGARNTGELFF
TRBJ2-7	TRBV28	NA	CASSKQGVGTYEQYF
TRBJ1-6	TRBV7-3	TRBD1	CASSLGTENSPLHF
TRBJ1-3	TRBV30	NA	CAWGGGYSGNTIYF
TRBJ2-3	TRBV5-1	TRBD1	CASSAQGAPSTDTQYF
TRBJ2-2	TRBV11-2	TRBD2	CASTPRDTRLAGSSGELFF
TRBJ1-5	TRBV28	TRBD1	CASNDRGGIQPQHF
TRBJ2-4	TRBV15	NA	CATSRETSPGGAKNIQYF
TRBJ2-1	TRBV9	TRBD2	CASSVGGSWYNEQFF
TRBJ1-2	TRBV2	NA	CASSPSRVLDYGYTF
TRBJ2-2	TRBV5-6	NA	CASSFGQGRSGELFF
TRBJ2-6	TRBV6-5	TRBD2	CASTRGGAGANVLTF
TRBJ1-1	TRBV4-2	NA	CASSQDQAWGRTEAFF
TRBJ1-5	TRBV30	TRBD1	CAWSALTGGLAQHF
TRBJ2-7	TRBV6-5	NA	CASSYLREQYF
TRBJ1-3	TRBV3-1/TRBV3-2	NA	CASSQGPGISGNTIYF
TRBJ1-5	TRBV19	NA	CASSTHRVRQPQHF
TRBJ1-2	TRBV9	TRBD1	CASTKQQGRSEGYTF